The clone carrying this T cell receptor beta chain was seen a handful of times. This record comes from a study of blood T cell repertoires in COVID-19. Study in general: There were acute and convalescent COVID-19 samples, and they came from the United States, Italy and Spain.

Libraries were prepared by immunoSEQ multiplex PCR; TCRdb keeps only in-frame clonotypes and omits some of them. The repertoire consists of 90,000 to 130,000 clones, with 55% to 75% occurring once and the leading ten covering about 1.8%. This CDR3 is 16 amino acids long. Trimming took 7 bases from V and 8 from J, leaving 24 bases between them. The V gene's germline CDR1 is SGHDT and CDR2 YYEEEE. Sequencing was carried out using peripheral blood. This chain connects TRBV5-6 to TRBJ1-4, with D perhaps TRBD1 (6 bases). This clonotype was obtained from a woman aged 40 to 50 with acute or convalescent COVID-19. CDR3 sequence reads: CASQDAGDLADEKLFF. The CDR3 DNA is TGTGCCAGCCAAGATGCAGGGGACCTAGCGGACGAAAAACTGTTTTTT.